Only a few counts were recorded for the clone carrying this TCR beta chain. The data stem from a study of blood T cell repertoires in COVID-19. Study context: T cells, B-cell-depleted T cells, or PBMCs supplied cDNA or gDNA.

The CDR3 consists of 13 residues. V lost 4 bases and J lost 4, with 9 bases in between. In germline, CDR1 is MDHEN, CDR2 SYDVKM. The authors' processing: Reference gene primer amplification yielded estimated nucleated cell counts. This table comes from immunoSEQ multiplex PCR, and its TCRdb copy is limited to in-frame clones, with some not included. V, J and clone size are taken as reported in that table, and D and trimming were inferred from the DNA itself. This repertoire shows some 43,000 clones, around 84% found once; its top ten account for around 13%. The chain links TRBV28 to TRBJ2-3; D unclear. Sample: peripheral blood. This clonotype originated in a man aged 45 to 65 with active or convalescent COVID-19. The CDR3 region has the DNA TGTGCCAGCAGTTCGGAAACAGCAGATACGCAGTATTTT. This codes for CASSSETADTQYF.